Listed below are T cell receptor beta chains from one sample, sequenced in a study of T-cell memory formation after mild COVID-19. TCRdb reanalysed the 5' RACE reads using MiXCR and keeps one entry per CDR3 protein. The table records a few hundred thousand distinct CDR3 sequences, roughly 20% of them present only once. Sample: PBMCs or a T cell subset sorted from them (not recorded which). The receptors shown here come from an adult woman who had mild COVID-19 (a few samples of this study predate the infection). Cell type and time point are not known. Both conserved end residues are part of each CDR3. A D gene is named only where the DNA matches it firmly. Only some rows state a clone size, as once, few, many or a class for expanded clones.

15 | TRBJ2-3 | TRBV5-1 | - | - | CASSLDPISGDTQYF | TGCGCCAGCAGCTTGGACCCCATCTCAGGGGATACGCAGTATTTT
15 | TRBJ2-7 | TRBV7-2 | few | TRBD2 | CASTGGDGSSYEQYF | TGTGCCAGCACGGGGGGGGACGGAAGCTCCTACGAGCAGTACTTC
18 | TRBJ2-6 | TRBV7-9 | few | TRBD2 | CASSLASGGISGANVLTF | TGTGCCAGCAGCTTAGCGTCGGGGGGTATCTCTGGGGCCAACGTCCTGACTTTC
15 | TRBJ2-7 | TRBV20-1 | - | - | CSARDRGRVYYEQYF | TGCAGTGCTAGAGACAGGGGGAGGGTCTACTACGAGCAGTACTTC
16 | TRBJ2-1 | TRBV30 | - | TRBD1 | CAWSDGPGQGDNEQFF | TGTGCCTGGAGTGACGGGCCGGGACAGGGAGACAATGAGCAGTTCTTC
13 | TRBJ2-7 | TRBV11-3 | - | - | CASSLDRAFEQYF | TGTGCCAGCAGCTTAGACAGGGCTTTCGAGCAGTACTTC
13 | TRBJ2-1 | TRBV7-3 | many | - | CASSPGSYNEQFF | TGTGCCAGCAGCCCCGGCTCATACAATGAGCAGTTCTTC
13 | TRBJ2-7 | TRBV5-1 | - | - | CASSPSTNDEQYF | TGCGCCAGCAGCCCGTCGACTAACGACGAGCAGTACTTC
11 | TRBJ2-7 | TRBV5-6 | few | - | CASSYGHEQYF | TGTGCCAGCAGCTACGGACACGAGCAGTACTTC
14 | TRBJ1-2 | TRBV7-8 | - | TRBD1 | CASSLPGQGSGYTF | TGTGCCAGCAGCCTCCCGGGACAGGGGTCTGGCTACACCTTC
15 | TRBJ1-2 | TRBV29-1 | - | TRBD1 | CSVEASGTVNYGYTF | TGCAGCGTTGAAGCCTCCGGGACAGTTAACTATGGCTACACCTTC
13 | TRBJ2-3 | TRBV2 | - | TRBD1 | CASNSQGTDTQYF | TGTGCCAGCAATTCACAGGGGACAGATACGCAGTATTTT
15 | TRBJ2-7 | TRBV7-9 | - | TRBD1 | CASTTSGQGAYEQYF | TGTGCCAGCACCACCTCGGGACAGGGGGCTTACGAGCAGTACTTC
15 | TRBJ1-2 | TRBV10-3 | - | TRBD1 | CAISESPQGVLGYTF | TGTGCCATCAGTGAGTCGCCCCAGGGGGTCTTAGGCTACACCTTC
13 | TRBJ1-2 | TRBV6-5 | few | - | CASSYFRASGYTF | TGTGCCAGCAGTTACTTCCGGGCGAGCGGCTACACCTTC
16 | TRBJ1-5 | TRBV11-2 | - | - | CASSLGGGRGFQPQHF | TGTGCCAGCAGCTTAGGAGGGGGACGGGGTTTTCAGCCCCAGCATTTT
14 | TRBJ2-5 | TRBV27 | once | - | CASSSLETQETQYF | TGTGCCAGCAGTTCATTGGAAACCCAAGAGACCCAGTACTTC
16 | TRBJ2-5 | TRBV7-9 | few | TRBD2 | CASSRLAGLDEKTQYF | TGTGCCAGCAGCAGGCTAGCGGGCCTCGACGAAAAGACCCAGTACTTC
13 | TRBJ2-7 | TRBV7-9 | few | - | CASSSGVGYEQYF | TGTGCCAGCAGTTCGGGTGTCGGCTACGAGCAGTACTTC
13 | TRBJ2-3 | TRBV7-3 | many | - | CASSLIRRDTQYF | TGTGCCAGCAGCTTAATCCGCCGGGATACGCAGTATTTT
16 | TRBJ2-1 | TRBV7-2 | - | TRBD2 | CASSSLAGGDYNEQFF | TGTGCCAGCAGCTCCTTAGCGGGAGGAGATTACAATGAGCAGTTCTTC
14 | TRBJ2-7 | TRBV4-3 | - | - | CASSRTDTRYEQYF | TGCGCCAGCAGTAGGACAGACACCCGCTACGAGCAGTACTTC
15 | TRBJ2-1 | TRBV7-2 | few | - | CASSLVLGANNEQFF | TGTGCCAGCAGCTTAGTATTGGGGGCCAACAATGAGCAGTTCTTC
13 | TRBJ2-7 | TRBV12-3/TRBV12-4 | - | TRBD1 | CASSTDRGYEQYF | TGTGCCAGCAGTACCGACAGGGGCTACGAGCAGTACTTC
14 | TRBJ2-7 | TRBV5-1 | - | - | CASSLDGGHYEQYF | TGCGCCAGCAGCTTGGACGGGGGGCACTACGAGCAGTACTTC
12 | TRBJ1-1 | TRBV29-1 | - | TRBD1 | CSVGQMNTEAFF | TGCAGCGTGGGACAGATGAACACTGAAGCTTTCTTT
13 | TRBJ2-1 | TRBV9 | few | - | CASTRDLNNEQFF | TGTGCCAGCACCCGGGACTTGAACAATGAGCAGTTCTTC
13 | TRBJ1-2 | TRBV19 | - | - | CASSIEVRYGYTF | TGTGCCAGTAGTATCGAGGTGCGCTATGGCTACACCTTC
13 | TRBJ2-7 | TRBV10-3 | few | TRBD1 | CAISEDRVGEQYF | TGTGCCATCAGTGAGGACAGGGTGGGCGAGCAGTACTTC
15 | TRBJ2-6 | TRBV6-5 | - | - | CASSPGGSGANVLTF | TGTGCCAGCAGCCCTGGGGGCTCTGGGGCCAACGTCCTGACTTTC
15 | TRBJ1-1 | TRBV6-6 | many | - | CASSPIINMNTEAFF | TGTGCCAGCAGTCCTATAATCAACATGAACACTGAAGCTTTCTTT
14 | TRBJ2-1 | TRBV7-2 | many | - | CASSSGTGSAGQFF | TGTGCCAGCAGCTCAGGGACTGGGAGTGCAGGGCAGTTCTTC
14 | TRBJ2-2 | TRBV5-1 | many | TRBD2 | CASSGTSGAGELFF | TGCGCCAGCAGCGGGACTAGCGGGGCCGGGGAGCTGTTTTTT
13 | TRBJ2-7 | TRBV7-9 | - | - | CASSLAGQLEQYF | TGTGCCAGCAGCTTAGCGGGTCAGCTCGAGCAGTACTTC
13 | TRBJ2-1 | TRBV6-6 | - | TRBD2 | CASSYVLAGVQFF | TGTGCCAGCAGTTACGTCCTAGCGGGGGTGCAGTTCTTC
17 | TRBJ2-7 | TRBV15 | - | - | CATSRDLGAQASNEQYF | TGTGCCACCAGCAGAGATCTCGGCGCCCAGGCAAGTAACGAGCAGTACTTC
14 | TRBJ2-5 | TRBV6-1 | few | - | CASRKGGQQETQYF | TGTGCCAGCAGGAAGGGGGGCCAGCAAGAGACCCAGTACTTC
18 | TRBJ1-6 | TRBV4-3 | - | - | CASSQEIVVTMGNSPLHF | TGCGCCAGCAGCCAAGAAATAGTGGTCACGATGGGAAATTCACCCCTCCACTTT
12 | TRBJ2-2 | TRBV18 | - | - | CASSLPTGELFF | TGTGCCAGCTCACTCCCCACCGGGGAGCTGTTTTTT
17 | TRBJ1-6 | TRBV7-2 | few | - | CASSAPVAGVINSPLHF | TGTGCCAGCAGCGCCCCGGTGGCAGGGGTTATTAATTCACCCCTCCACTTT
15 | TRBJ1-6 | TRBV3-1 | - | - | CASSQDLAGQTPLHF | TGTGCCAGCAGCCAAGATCTGGCAGGGCAAACACCCCTCCACTTT
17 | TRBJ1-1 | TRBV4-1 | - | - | CASSQEGAGIPNTEAFF | TGCGCCAGCAGCCAAGAGGGGGCGGGGATCCCGAACACTGAAGCTTTCTTT
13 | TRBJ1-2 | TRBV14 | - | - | CASSQERVGGYTF | TGTGCCAGCAGCCAAGAGAGGGTAGGAGGCTACACCTTC
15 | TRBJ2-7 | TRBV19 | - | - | CASSIAGKSAYEQYF | TGTGCCAGTAGTATTGCAGGGAAGTCGGCCTACGAGCAGTACTTC
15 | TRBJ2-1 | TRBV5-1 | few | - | CASSATQGSYNEQFF | TGCGCCAGCAGTGCGACACAGGGTTCCTACAATGAGCAGTTCTTC
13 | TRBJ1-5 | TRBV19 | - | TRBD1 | CASSGTGAQPQHF | TGTGCCAGTAGTGGGACAGGGGCTCAGCCCCAGCATTTT
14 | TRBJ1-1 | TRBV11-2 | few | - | CASSEQGLPWEAFF | TGTGCCAGCAGCGAACAGGGACTCCCCTGGGAAGCTTTCTTT
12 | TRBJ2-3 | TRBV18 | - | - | CASSQGADTQYF | TGTGCCAGCTCACAAGGGGCAGATACGCAGTATTTT
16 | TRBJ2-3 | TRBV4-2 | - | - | CASSLGGMTSTDTQYF | TGCGCCAGCAGCTTGGGGGGAATGACTAGCACAGATACGCAGTATTTT
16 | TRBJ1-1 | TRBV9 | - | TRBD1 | CASSVGQGFEGTEAFF | TGTGCCAGCAGCGTAGGACAGGGCTTTGAAGGCACTGAAGCTTTCTTT
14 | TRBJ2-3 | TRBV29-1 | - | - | CISIRAHGADTQYF | TGCATCTCCATCCGGGCCCATGGGGCAGATACGCAGTATTTT